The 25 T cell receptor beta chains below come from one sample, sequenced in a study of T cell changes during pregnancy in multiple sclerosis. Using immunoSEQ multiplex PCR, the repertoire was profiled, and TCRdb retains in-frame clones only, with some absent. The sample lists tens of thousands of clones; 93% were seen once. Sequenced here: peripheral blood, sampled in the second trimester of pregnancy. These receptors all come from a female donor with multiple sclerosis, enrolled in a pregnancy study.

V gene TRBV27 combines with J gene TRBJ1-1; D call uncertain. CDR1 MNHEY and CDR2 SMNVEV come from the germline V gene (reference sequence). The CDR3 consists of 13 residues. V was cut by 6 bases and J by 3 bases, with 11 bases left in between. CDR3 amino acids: CASRPKRDTEAFF. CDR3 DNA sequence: TGTGCCAGCAGACCTAAGCGGGACACTGAAGCTTTCTTT.

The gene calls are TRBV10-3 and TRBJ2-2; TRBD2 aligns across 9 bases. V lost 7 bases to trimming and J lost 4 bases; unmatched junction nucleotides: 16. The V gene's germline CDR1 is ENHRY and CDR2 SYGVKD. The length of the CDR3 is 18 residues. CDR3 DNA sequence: TGTGCCATCACGGCCAACAAGGCGGGGGGGCCGGCCACCGGGGAGCTGTTTTTT. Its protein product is CAITANKAGGPATGELFF.

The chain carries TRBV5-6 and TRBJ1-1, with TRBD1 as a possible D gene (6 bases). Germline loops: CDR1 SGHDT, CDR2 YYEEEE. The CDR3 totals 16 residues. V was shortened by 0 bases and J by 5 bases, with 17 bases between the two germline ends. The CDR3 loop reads CASSLVGRGVATEAFF. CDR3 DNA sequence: TGTGCCAGCAGCTTGGTCGGGAGGGGGGTTGCGACTGAAGCTTTCTTT.

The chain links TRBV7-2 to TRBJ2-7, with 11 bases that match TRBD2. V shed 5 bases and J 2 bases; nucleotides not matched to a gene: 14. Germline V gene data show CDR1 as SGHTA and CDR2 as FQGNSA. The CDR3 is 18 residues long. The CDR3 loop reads CASSPHGQTSGITYEQYF. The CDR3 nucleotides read TGTGCCAGCAGCCCACACGGGCAGACTAGCGGGATCACCTACGAGCAGTACTTC.

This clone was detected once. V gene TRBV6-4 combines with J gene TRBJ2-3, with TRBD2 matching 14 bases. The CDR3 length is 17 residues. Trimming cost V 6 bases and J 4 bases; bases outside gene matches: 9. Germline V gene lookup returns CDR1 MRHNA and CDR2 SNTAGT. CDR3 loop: CASSPGLAGGYSDTQYF. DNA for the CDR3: TGTGCCAGCAGCCCCGGACTAGCGGGGGGTTATTCAGATACGCAGTATTTT.

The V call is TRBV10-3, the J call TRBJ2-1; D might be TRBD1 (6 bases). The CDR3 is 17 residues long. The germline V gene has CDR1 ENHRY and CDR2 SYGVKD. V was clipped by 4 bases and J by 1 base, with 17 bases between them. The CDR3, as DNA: TGTGCCATCAGTGGGGGGTGGCAGGGGCAATCCTACAATGAGCAGTTCTTC. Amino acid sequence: CAISGGWQGQSYNEQFF.

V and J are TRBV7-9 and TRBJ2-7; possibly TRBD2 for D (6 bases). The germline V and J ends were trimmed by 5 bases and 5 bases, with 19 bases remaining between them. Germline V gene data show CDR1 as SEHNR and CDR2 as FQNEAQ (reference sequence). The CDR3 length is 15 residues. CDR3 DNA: TGTGCCAGCAGCCGCGGGACGCCCACCTTTGACGAGCAGTACTTC. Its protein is CASSRGTPTFDEQYF.

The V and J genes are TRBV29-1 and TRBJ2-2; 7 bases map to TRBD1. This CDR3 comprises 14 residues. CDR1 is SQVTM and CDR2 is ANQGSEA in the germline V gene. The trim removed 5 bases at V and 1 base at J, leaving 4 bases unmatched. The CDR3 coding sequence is TGCAGCGTTCGGCGGACAGGGAACACCGGGGAGCTGTTTTTT. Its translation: CSVRRTGNTGELFF.

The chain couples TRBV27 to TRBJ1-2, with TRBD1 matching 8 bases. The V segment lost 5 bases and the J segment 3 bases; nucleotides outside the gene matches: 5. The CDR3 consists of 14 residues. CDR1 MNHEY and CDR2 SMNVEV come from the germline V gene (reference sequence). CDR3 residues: CASSPTDRDYGYTF. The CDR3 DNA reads TGTGCCAGCAGTCCTACGGACAGGGACTATGGCTACACCTTC.

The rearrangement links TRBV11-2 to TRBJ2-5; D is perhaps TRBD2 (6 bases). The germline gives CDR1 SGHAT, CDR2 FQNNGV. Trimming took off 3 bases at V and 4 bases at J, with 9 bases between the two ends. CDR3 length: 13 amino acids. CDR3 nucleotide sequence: TGTGCCAGCAGCTTGTCGGGAGCAGAGACCCAGTACTTC. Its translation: CASSLSGAETQYF.

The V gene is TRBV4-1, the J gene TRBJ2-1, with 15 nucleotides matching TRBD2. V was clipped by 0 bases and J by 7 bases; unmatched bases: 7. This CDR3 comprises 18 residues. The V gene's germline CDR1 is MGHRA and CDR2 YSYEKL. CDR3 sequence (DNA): TGCGCCAGCAGCCAAGAATCGGCGGGACTAGCGGGAGGAAATGAGCAGTTCTTC. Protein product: CASSQESAGLAGGNEQFF.

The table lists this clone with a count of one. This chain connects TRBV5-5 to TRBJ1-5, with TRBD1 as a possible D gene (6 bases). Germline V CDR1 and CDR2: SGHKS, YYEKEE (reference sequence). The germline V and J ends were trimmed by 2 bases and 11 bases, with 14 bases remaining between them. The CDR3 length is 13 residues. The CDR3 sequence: CASSFTGPGAQHF. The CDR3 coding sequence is TGTGCCAGCAGCTTCACAGGGCCCGGGGCCCAGCATTTT. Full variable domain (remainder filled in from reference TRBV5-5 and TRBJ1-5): DAGVTQSPTHLIKTRGQQVTLRCSPISGHKSVSWYQQVLGQGPQFIFQYYEKEERGRGNFPDRFSARQFPNYSSELNVNALLLGDSALYLCASSFTGPGAQHFGDGTRLSIL.

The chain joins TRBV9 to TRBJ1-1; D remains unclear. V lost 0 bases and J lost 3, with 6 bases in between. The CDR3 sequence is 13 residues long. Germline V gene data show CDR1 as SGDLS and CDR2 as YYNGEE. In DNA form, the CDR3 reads TGTGCCAGCAGCGTAGCCGGAGACACTGAAGCTTTCTTT. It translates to CASSVAGDTEAFF.

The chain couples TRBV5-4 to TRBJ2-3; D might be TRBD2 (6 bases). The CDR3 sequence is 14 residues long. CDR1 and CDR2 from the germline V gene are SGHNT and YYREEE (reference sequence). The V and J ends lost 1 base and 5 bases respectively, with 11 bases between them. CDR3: CASSLNGRRDTQYF. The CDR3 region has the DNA TGTGCCAGCAGCTTGAACGGGAGACGAGATACGCAGTATTTT.

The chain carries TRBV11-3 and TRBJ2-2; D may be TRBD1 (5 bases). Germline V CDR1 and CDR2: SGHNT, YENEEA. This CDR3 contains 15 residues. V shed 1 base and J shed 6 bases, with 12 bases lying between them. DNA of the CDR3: TGTGCCAGCAGCTTAGCCAGGGAAAGTCCCGGGGAGCTGTTTTTT. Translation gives CASSLARESPGELFF.

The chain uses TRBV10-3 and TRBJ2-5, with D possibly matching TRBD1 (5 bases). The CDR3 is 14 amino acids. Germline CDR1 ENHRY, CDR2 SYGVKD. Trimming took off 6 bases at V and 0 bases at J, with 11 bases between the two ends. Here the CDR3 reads CAIRGLGYQETQYF. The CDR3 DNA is TGTGCCATCAGGGGGCTTGGGTACCAAGAGACCCAGTACTTC.

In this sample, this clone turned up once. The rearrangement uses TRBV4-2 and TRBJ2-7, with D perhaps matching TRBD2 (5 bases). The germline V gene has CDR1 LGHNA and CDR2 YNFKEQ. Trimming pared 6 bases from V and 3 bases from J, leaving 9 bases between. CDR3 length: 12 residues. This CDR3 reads CASSHSDYEQYF. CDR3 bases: TGTGCCAGCAGTCATAGCGACTACGAGCAGTACTTC.

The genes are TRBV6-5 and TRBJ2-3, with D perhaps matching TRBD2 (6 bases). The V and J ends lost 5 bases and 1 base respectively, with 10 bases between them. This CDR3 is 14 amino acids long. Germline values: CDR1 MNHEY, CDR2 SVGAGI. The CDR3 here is CASSNTGGTDTQYF. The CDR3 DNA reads TGTGCCAGCAGTAACACGGGGGGCACAGATACGCAGTATTTT.

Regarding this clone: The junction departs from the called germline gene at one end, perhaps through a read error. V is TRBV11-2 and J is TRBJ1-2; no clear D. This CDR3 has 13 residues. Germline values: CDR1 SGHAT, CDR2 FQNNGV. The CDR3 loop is CASTLGNSGGYTF. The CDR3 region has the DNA TGTGCCAGCACCTTAGGGAACTCGGGTGGCTACACCTTC. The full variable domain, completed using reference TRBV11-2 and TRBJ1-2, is EAGVAQSPRYKIIEKRQSVAFWCNPISGHATLYWYQQILGQGPKLLIQFQNNGVVDDSQLPKDRFSAERLKGVDSTLKIQPAKLEDSAVYLCASTLGNSGGYTFGSGTRLTVV.

CDR3 coding DNA: TGTGCCAGCAGCTTAGGCCTTGGCAGCAGGGAAGCTTTCTTT. Its protein is CASSLGLGSREAFF. The chain has TRBV13 and TRBJ1-1; D gene ambiguous. The CDR3 contains 14 residues. V was trimmed by 0 bases and J by 8 bases, leaving 13 bases between them. In germline, CDR1 is PRHDT, CDR2 FYEKMQ (reference sequence).

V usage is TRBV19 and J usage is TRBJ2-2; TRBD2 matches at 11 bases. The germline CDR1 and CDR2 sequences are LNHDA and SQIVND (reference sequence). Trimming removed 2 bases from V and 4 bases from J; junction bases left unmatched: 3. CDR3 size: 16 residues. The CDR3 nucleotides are TGTGCCAGTAGTATAAGGCTAGCGGGGGGCACCGGGGAGCTGTTTTTT. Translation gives CASSIRLAGGTGELFF. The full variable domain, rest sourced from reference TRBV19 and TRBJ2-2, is DGGITQSPKYLFRKEGQNVTLSCEQNLNHDAMYWYRQDPGQGLRLIYYSQIVNDFQKGDIAEGYSVSREKKESFPLTVTSAQKNPTAFYLCASSIRLAGGTGELFFGEGSRLTVL.

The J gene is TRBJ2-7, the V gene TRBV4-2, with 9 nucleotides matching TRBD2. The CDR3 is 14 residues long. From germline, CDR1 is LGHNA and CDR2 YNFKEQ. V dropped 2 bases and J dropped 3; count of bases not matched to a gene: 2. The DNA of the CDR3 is TGTGCCAGCAGCCAAAGCGGGGGGCTCTACGAGCAGTACTTC. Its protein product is CASSQSGGLYEQYF.

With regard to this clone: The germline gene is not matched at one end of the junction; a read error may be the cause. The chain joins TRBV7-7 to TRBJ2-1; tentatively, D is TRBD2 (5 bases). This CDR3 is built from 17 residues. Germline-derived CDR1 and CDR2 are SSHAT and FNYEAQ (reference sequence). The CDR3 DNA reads TGTGCTAGCAGCTTAGCGCGGAGACCCGACGGCTACAATGAGCAGTTCTTC. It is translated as CASSLARRPDGYNEQFF.

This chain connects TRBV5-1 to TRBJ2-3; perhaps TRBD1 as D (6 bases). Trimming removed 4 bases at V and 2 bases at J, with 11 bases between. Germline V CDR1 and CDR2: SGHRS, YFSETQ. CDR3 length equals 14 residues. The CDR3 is CASSLTGTTDTQYF. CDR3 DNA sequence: TGCGCCAGCAGCCTAACAGGGACCACAGATACGCAGTATTTT.

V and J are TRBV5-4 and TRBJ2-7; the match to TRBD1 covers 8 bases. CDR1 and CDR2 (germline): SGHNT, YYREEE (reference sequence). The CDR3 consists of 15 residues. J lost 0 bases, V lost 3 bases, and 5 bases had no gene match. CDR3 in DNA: TGTGCCAGCAGCTCACCGACAGGGGACTCCTACGAGCAGTACTTC. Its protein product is CASSSPTGDSYEQYF.